This T cell receptor (beta chain) was observed in a study of shared clonotypes between healthy human individuals. CD45RO-negative, CCR7-selected cells formed the naive CD8 fraction, which excluded terminally differentiated effector memory CD45RA+ cells. The CDR3 is made up of 14 amino acids. The germline CDR1 and CDR2 sequences are SGDLS and YYNGEE. V lost 3 bases, J lost 4 bases, and 3 bases stayed unmatched. Concerning this clone: This same CDR3 is encoded by further DNA sequences in the sample.

Generated by immunoSEQ multiplex PCR, the TCRdb table keeps only in-frame clones and is missing some. The sample yields about 1.9 million clones, 90% to 95% seen once. This clonotype was sampled from a man between 18 and 29 years old in good health. Some clones in this sample may be carry-over from other donors' samples. This chain connects TRBV9 to TRBJ2-7, with 11 bases lining up with TRBD1. Sequences were obtained from naive CD8+ T cells from PBMCs. The CDR3 region is CASSGRDRGYEQYF. CDR3 DNA: TGTGCCAGCAGCGGTAGGGACAGGGGGTACGAGCAGTACTTC.